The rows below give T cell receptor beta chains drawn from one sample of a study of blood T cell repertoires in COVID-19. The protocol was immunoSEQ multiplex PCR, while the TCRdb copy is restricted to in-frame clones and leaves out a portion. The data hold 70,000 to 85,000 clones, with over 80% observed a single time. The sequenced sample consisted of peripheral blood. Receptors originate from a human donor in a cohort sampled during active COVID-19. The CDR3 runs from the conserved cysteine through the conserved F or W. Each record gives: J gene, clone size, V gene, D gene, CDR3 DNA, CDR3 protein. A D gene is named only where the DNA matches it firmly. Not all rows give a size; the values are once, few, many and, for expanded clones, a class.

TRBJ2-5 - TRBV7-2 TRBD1 TGTGCCAGCAGCTCGGGACAGGGGGGCCGGTACCAAGAGACCCAGTACTTC CASSSGQGGRYQETQYF
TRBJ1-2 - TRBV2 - TGTGCCAGCAGGTCCCAGGGTAACTATGGCTACACCTTC CASRSQGNYGYTF
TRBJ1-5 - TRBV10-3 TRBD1 TGTGCCATCAGCCCGGACAGGGACGGGAGTCAGCCCCAGCATTTT CAISPDRDGSQPQHF
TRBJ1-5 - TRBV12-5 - TGTGCTAGTGGTTTGGCAGGGAAGAGCAATCAGCCCCAGCATTTT CASGLAGKSNQPQHF
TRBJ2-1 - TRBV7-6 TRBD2 TGTGCCAGCAGCTTCCTAGGGGGTAGCGGGGGCCTCTCCTACAATGAGCAGTTCTTC CASSFLGGSGGLSYNEQFF
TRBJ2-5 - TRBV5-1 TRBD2 TGCGCCAGCAGCTTGGGAACTAGCGGGCAAGAGACCCAGTACTTC CASSLGTSGQETQYF
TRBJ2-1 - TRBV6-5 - TGTGCCAGCAGTTACGGGTTACTAGCTAACAATGAGCAGTTCTTC CASSYGLLANNEQFF
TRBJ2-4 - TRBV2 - TGTGCCAGCAGTGAAGAGTGGAGGGCCTTCTTAGCCAAAAACATTCAGTACTTC CASSEEWRAFLAKNIQYF
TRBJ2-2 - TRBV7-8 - TGTGCCAGCAGCTTAACACCAGGGGACACCGGGGAGCTGTTTTTT CASSLTPGDTGELFF
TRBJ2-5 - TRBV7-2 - TGTGCCAGCAGCATGACAAACAGGGCCGAAGAGACCCAGTACTTC CASSMTNRAEETQYF
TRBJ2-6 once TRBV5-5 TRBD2 TGTGCCAGCAGCTTGCTCCCGGGGGGTGGGGCCAACGTCCTGACTTTC CASSLLPGGGANVLTF
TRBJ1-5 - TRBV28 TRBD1 TGTGCCAGCAGTTTAGGGGGCAGGGGGCGAAATCAGCCCCAGCATTTT CASSLGGRGRNQPQHF
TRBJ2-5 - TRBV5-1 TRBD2 TGCGCCAGCAGCTCTGGGACTAGCGGGAGAGAAGAGACCCAGTACTTC CASSSGTSGREETQYF
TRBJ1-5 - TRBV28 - TGTGCCAGCAGTTTACGGGGGGGAGGTCAGCCCCAGCATTTT CASSLRGGGQPQHF
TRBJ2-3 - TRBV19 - TGTGCCACCAGGGTAGCGGTTAGCACAGATACGCAGTATTTT CATRVAVSTDTQYF
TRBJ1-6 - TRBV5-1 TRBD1 TGCGCCAGCAGCTCGGGACAGGGGGATTCACCCCTCCACTTT CASSSGQGDSPLHF
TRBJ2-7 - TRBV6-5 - TGTGCCAGCTGGGGGGCCTACGAGCAGTACTTC CASWGAYEQYF
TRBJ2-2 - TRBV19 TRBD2 TGTGCCAGTAGTAGACTAGCGGGGAGAGCCGGGGAGCTGTTTTTT CASSRLAGRAGELFF
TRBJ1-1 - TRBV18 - TGTGCCAGCTCACCGGAGGGGCGAGGGAACACTGAAGCTTTCTTT CASSPEGRGNTEAFF
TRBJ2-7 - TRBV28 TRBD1 TGTGCCAGCAGTTTAAGTGGACAGGGGGAAGGGCCTCTGGGGGAGCAGTACTTC CASSLSGQGEGPLGEQYF
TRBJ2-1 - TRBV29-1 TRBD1 TGCAGCTTTTGGACAGGGGGCAGTGAGCAGTTCTTC CSFWTGGSEQFF
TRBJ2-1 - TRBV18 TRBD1 TGTGCCAGCTCACCGGGACAGGTGAATGAGCAGTTCTTC CASSPGQVNEQFF
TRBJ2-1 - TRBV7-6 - TGTGCCAGCAGCCTTCGGACTCTTTTGGACGATGAGCAGTTCTTC CASSLRTLLDDEQFF
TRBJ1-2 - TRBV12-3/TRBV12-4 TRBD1 TGTGCCAGCAGTCAACGGACAGGGTTTGGCTACACCTTC CASSQRTGFGYTF
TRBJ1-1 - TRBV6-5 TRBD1 TGTGCCAGCACTATATCAGGGGGCTATTTTACTGAAGCTTTCTTT CASTISGGYFTEAFF
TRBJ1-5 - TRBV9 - TGTGCCAGCAGCTTGGGAGGGTTGGGGCATCAGCCCCAGCATTTT CASSLGGLGHQPQHF
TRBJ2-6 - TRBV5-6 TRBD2 TGTGCCAGTGGACTAGCGCGAGGGGCCAACGTCCTGACTTTC CASGLARGANVLTF
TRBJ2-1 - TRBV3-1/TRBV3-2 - TGTGCCAGCAGCCAAGGACAGGTGCGGAACAATGAGCAGTTCTTC CASSQGQVRNNEQFF
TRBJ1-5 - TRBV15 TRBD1 TGTGCCACCCAGGACCGGGACAGGGACAATCAGCCCCAGCATTTT CATQDRDRDNQPQHF
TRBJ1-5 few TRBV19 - TGTGCCAGTAGTATGGGGCGGGGGCCAGGGTACCAGCCCCAGCATTTT CASSMGRGPGYQPQHF
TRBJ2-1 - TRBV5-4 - TGTGCCAGCGCTCGGGGGAGTGAGCAGTTCTTC CASARGSEQFF
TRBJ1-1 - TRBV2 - TGTGCCAGCAGTGAAGCGCTTCAGGGCGTGCGGACTGAAGCTTTCTTT CASSEALQGVRTEAFF
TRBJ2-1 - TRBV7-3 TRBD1 TGTGCCAGCAGACACCGGGACAGGCTCTACAATGAGCAGTTCTTC CASRHRDRLYNEQFF
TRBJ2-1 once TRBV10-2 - TGCGCCAGCAGTGAGTCGAGGGGGAATGAGCAGTTCTTC CASSESRGNEQFF
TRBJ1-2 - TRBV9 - TGTGCCAGCAGCGTCAGGGCTAACTATGGCTACACCTTC CASSVRANYGYTF
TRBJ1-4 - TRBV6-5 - TGTGCCAGAATGGGGGGGGTAGGTGAAAAACTGTTTTTT CARMGGVGEKLFF
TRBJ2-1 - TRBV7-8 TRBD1 TGTGCCAGCAGCTCGCCCGGGACAGGGGATTACAATGAGCAGTTCTTC CASSSPGTGDYNEQFF
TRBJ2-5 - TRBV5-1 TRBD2 TGCGCCAGCAGCTTAGGACTCGGGGGGGAGACCCAGTACTTC CASSLGLGGETQYF
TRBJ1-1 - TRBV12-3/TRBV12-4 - TGTGCCAGCAGTTTAGGGGGGGGGACTGAAGCTTTCTTT CASSLGGGTEAFF
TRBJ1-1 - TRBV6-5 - TGTGCCACCACTCCGGGGGGCGTCTTTGAAGCTTTCTTT CATTPGGVFEAFF
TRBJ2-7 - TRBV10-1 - TGCGCCAGCAGTACCTCCCAGGTAGCGGAGCAGTACTTC CASSTSQVAEQYF
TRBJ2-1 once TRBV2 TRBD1 TGTGCCAGCAGCCCCACCCGGACAGGCAATGAGCAGTTCTTC CASSPTRTGNEQFF
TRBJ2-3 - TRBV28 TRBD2 TGTGCCAGCAGTTTACCCGCTCGCGGGACTAGAAACACAGATACGCAGTATTTT CASSLPARGTRNTDTQYF
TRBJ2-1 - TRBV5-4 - TGTGCCAGCAGCTTGACAGGGGGGGATGAGCAGTTCTTC CASSLTGGDEQFF
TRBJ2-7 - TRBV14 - TGTGCCAGCAGCCAAGCTGAGTATCGGGAGCAGTACTTC CASSQAEYREQYF
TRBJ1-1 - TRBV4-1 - TGCGCCAGCAGCCCACTCAAGAGCGACCTAAACACTGAAGCTTTCTTT CASSPLKSDLNTEAFF